Ten or more counts support the clone carrying this T cell receptor beta chain. Indicated time point: newly diagnosed GD, antithyroid drugs for less than 3 months. With RNA extracted from PBMCs as input, the TCR library was made. This specimen belongs to a study of regulatory T cells in long-lasting Graves disease. According to the study, TCR beta libraries were built with iRepertoire HTBI primers and CDR3-region Arm-PCR. TCRdb fed the multiplex PCR reads into MiXCR, producing one record per CDR3 protein. This table has roughly 420,000 distinct CDR3 sequences, around 17% appearing once. Another study also made use of these data, one on T cells in Graves' hyperthyroidism and ophthalmopathy.

The source was peripheral blood mononuclear cells (PBMCs), collected at new diagnosis, from a patient treated with antithyroid drugs. This TCR derives from a woman aged 30 to 39 with Graves disease.

This chain's CDR3 is CASSLNNNRSPPPYNEQFF. For the CDR3, the DNA is TGTGCCAGCAGCTTAAACAACAACAGGAGTCCACCACCCTACAATGAGCAGTTCTTC. The chain employs TRBV11-2 and TRBJ2-1, with D perhaps TRBD1 (5 bases). Germline-derived CDR1 and CDR2 are SGHAT and FQNNGV. The CDR3 loop spans 19 amino acids. V dropped 2 bases and J dropped 2 bases, with 22 bases sitting between them.